The present TCR beta chain was sequenced within a study of control samples from healthy donors and cancer patients. TCRdb's copy holds only in-frame clones and misses some; the assay was immunoSEQ multiplex PCR. The repertoire holds about 98,000 clones, with around 90% as singletons. Germline loops: CDR1 MDHEN, CDR2 SYDVKM. Trimming left V 7 bases short and J 6 bases short, with 8 bases between. The CDR3 sequence is 11 residues long. Sequences were obtained from blood. The TCR originated in a woman between 18 and 30 years old in good health. This chain uses TRBV28 with TRBJ2-3, with no clear D. In DNA, the CDR3 is TGTGCCAGCACCCTCTCGGATACGCAGTATTTT. Its protein product is CASTLSDTQYF. Based on the CDR3 plus reference TRBV28 and TRBJ2-3, the full variable domain is DVKVTQSSRYLVKRTGEKVFLECVQDMDHENMFWYRQDPGLGLRLIYFSYDVKMKEKGDIPEGYSVSREKKERFSLILESASTNQTSMYLCASTLSDTQYFGPGTRLTVL.